The rows below give T cell receptor beta chains drawn from one sample of a study of T cells in Graves' hyperthyroidism and ophthalmopathy. TCRdb re-called the multiplex PCR reads with MiXCR, one entry per CDR3 protein. The table shows some 510,000 distinct CDR3 sequences, with about 45% occurring only once. The specimen sequenced was peripheral blood or thyroid tissue (not recorded which). The source of these receptors is a woman younger than 30 with Graves' hyperthyroidism. The CDR3 runs from the conserved cysteine through the conserved F or W. The order of the fields is clone size, V gene, J gene, D gene, CDR3 DNA, CDR3 protein. The D gene is left open where the match is weak. Some rows mark clone size as missing; the rest say once, few, many or name a class of expanded clone.

NA	TRBV5-1	TRBJ2-7	TRBD1	TGCGCCAGCAGCCAAGGTATAGGGGGCGGGCAGTACTTC	CASSQGIGGGQYF
NA	TRBV29-1	TRBJ2-2	NA	TGCAGCGTTGGTCCGGGGGATACCGCGAACACCGGGGAGCTGTTTTTT	CSVGPGDTANTGELFF
NA	TRBV20-1	TRBJ1-3	TRBD1	TGCAGTGCTTTAGACAGGGGATCCGGAAACACCATATATTTT	CSALDRGSGNTIYF
NA	TRBV10-3	TRBJ1-2	TRBD1	TGTGCCATCAGTTACCTGAGGGACAGAGGCTACACCTTC	CAISYLRDRGYTF
few	TRBV5-1	TRBJ1-2	NA	TGCGCCAGCAGCCCCAGTACGACAGGAGACTATGGCTACACCTTC	CASSPSTTGDYGYTF
NA	TRBV2	TRBJ1-1	NA	TGTGCCAGCAGAGGGACTCCCTGGGATACTGAAGCTTTCTTT	CASRGTPWDTEAFF
few	TRBV2	TRBJ1-5	NA	TGTGCCAGCAGTGTCACCCAAACCAATCAGCCCCAGCATTTT	CASSVTQTNQPQHF
NA	TRBV14	TRBJ2-2	NA	TGTGCCAGCAGCGGTTGGGAAACCGGGGAGCTGTTTTTT	CASSGWETGELFF
many	TRBV9	TRBJ2-5	NA	TGTGCCAGCAGCGTCGTAGTGGATGAGACCCAGTACTTC	CASSVVVDETQYF
few	TRBV7-2	TRBJ1-1	TRBD1	TGTGCCAGCAGCGGGGACAGGGGGCTTGCTTTCTTT	CASSGDRGLAFF
NA	TRBV7-8	TRBJ2-7	NA	TGTGCCAGCAGCTTACACAACTCCTACGAGCAGTACTTC	CASSLHNSYEQYF
NA	TRBV25-1	TRBJ1-2	NA	TGTGCCAGCCTTCAGACCGCTTTCTATGGCTACACCTTC	CASLQTAFYGYTF
NA	TRBV29-1	TRBJ2-3	NA	TGCAGCGTTGTTAGGACAGTTTTGGCAGATACGCAGTATTTT	CSVVRTVLADTQYF
NA	TRBV19	TRBJ2-7	TRBD2	TGTGCCAGTAGTGCCCCTAGCGGGACCCGTTACGAGCAGTACTTC	CASSAPSGTRYEQYF
few	TRBV7-2	TRBJ2-7	TRBD2	TGTGCCAGCAGCCAAGATGGGGGACTAGCGGTCGACGAGCAGTACTTC	CASSQDGGLAVDEQYF
NA	TRBV10-3	TRBJ2-1	NA	TGTGCCATCTTAATTAGCGGTACCAATGAGCAGTTCTTC	CAILISGTNEQFF
NA	TRBV5-8	TRBJ2-5	NA	TGTGCCAGCATCCGAAATCGGGGGCTCCCCCGGAAGGAGACCCAGTACTTC	CASIRNRGLPRKETQYF
NA	TRBV24-1	TRBJ1-2	NA	TGTGCCACCAGTGATCCATGGGCAGACTTCACCTTC	CATSDPWADFTF
NA	TRBV25-1	TRBJ2-6	NA	TGTGCCAGCCCGGGACATCCCTCTGGGGCCAACGTCCTGACTTTC	CASPGHPSGANVLTF
few	TRBV29-1	TRBJ2-7	NA	TGCAGCGTTAAAATAGGGATAACCAGTGAGTACTTC	CSVKIGITSEYF
NA	TRBV7-6	TRBJ2-5	TRBD2	TGTGCCAGCAGTTTCCCCCTAGCGGTAGGACAAGAGACCCAGTACTTC	CASSFPLAVGQETQYF
NA	TRBV24-1	TRBJ2-3	NA	TGTGCCACGGCCCAGGGTGATCGAGATACGCAGTATTTT	CATAQGDRDTQYF
NA	TRBV25-1	TRBJ2-5	NA	TGTGCCAGCAGTGAATCTGGGAGTCGGACCCAGTACTTC	CASSESGSRTQYF
NA	TRBV15	TRBJ2-6	TRBD1	TGTGCCACCAGCAGAGATCGCAGGGGGCTCTCTGGGGCCAACGTCCTGACTTTC	CATSRDRRGLSGANVLTF
many	TRBV7-9	TRBJ1-2	TRBD1	TGTGCCAGCAGCTTCCGGGACAGGGATGGCTACACCTTC	CASSFRDRDGYTF
NA	TRBV25-1	TRBJ1-2	NA	TGTGCCAGCAGCCAAGTCTGGGGGAACTATGGCTACACCTTC	CASSQVWGNYGYTF
many	TRBV7-9	TRBJ1-5	TRBD1	TGTGCCAGCGGAACAGGGGGGGCGCGTCAGCCCCAGCATTTT	CASGTGGARQPQHF
few	TRBV6-1	TRBJ1-2	NA	TGTGCCAGCAGCGGTGCGGGCGGAGGCCTTCATGGCTACACCTTC	CASSGAGGGLHGYTF
many	TRBV2	TRBJ1-5	NA	TGTGCCAGCGCGCCAAACGCCCAGCCCCAGCATTTT	CASAPNAQPQHF
NA	TRBV24-1	TRBJ1-2	NA	TGTGCCACCAGTGGGCGGGACAACTATGGCTACACCTTC	CATSGRDNYGYTF
NA	TRBV10-3	TRBJ1-3	NA	TGTGCCAGCAGTTACTCGTGGGCAGTATCTGGAAACACCATATATTTT	CASSYSWAVSGNTIYF
NA	TRBV7-9	TRBJ2-5	NA	TGTGCCAGCAGCTCCCGAGCGGATTATCAAGAGACCCAGTACTTC	CASSSRADYQETQYF
NA	TRBV25-1	TRBJ1-2	NA	TGTGCCAGCAGCCTGGGGGGGGTCGAAGCTAGCTATGGCTACACCTTC	CASSLGGVEASYGYTF
NA	TRBV2	TRBJ1-2	NA	TGTGCCAGCAGACATCTGACGTCTCCATCCCTCCACTACACCTTC	CASRHLTSPSLHYTF
many	TRBV2	TRBJ1-1	NA	TGTGCCAGCAGAACGACAGGAAGAGCTTTCTTT	CASRTTGRAFF
NA	TRBV12-3/TRBV12-4	TRBJ2-5	NA	TGTGCCAGCAGTTTAGCTGGGAAACAAGAGACCCAGTACTTC	CASSLAGKQETQYF
many	TRBV2	TRBJ1-1	NA	TGTGCCAGCAGTGATGTCGGATCGGCTTTCTTT	CASSDVGSAFF
many	TRBV7-2	TRBJ1-1	NA	TGTGCCAGCAGCCCAGTCATGAACACTGAAGCTTTCTTT	CASSPVMNTEAFF
NA	TRBV10-3	TRBJ1-5	TRBD1	TGTGCCAGCAAGGGGACAGGGGTTCAGCCCCAGCATTTT	CASKGTGVQPQHF
NA	TRBV7-9	TRBJ2-7	TRBD1	TGTGCCAGCAGCCGGACGACAGGGGGACCCTACGAGCAGTACTTC	CASSRTTGGPYEQYF
NA	TRBV24-1	TRBJ1-4	TRBD1	TGTGCCACCAGTGACGCGGACAGGGGAGAAACTGTTTTT	CATSDADRGETVF
NA	TRBV7-3	TRBJ1-1	NA	TGTGCCAGCAGCCAATATGGGTTTGACACTGAAGCTTTCTTT	CASSQYGFDTEAFF
few	TRBV7-8	TRBJ1-1	NA	TGTGCCAGCTCCCAGGACACTGTAACCACTGAAGCTTTCTTT	CASSQDTVTTEAFF
many	TRBV10-3	TRBJ1-2	NA	TGTGCCATCGCTCCAACAGGGAACTATGGCTACACCTTC	CAIAPTGNYGYTF
NA	TRBV29-1	TRBJ2-7	NA	TGCAGCGTTACGACTCTCCCCCCCTCCTACGAGCAGTACTTC	CSVTTLPPSYEQYF
NA	TRBV2	TRBJ2-6	TRBD1	TGTGCCAGCAGACCCGGGACAGGGGGCGCTTCTGGGGCCAACGTCCTGACTTTC	CASRPGTGGASGANVLTF
few	TRBV20-1	TRBJ1-4	NA	TGCAGTGCCCGAGGGCAAACAGCAACTAATGAAAAACTGTTTTTT	CSARGQTATNEKLFF
NA	TRBV5-1	TRBJ1-2	NA	TGCGCCAGCAGCGCGGGACTTTTTGGCTACACCTTC	CASSAGLFGYTF
many	TRBV2	TRBJ2-7	NA	TGTGCCAGCAGTGTTAGGGACGAGCAGTACTTC	CASSVRDEQYF
NA	TRBV7-2	TRBJ2-7	NA	TGTGCCAGCAGCCAACTACAGGGTTTCCACGAGCAGTACTTC	CASSQLQGFHEQYF
many	TRBV10-3	TRBJ2-5	NA	TGTGCCATCAGTGACCCCCAAGAGACCCAGTACTTC	CAISDPQETQYF